The entry below describes one TCR beta chain. What it recognizes is unknown. This sample was included in a study of cytomegalovirus exposure and HLA in healthy donors. With 60 Vbeta and 13 Jbeta primers, the PCR was carried out. Clones were sequenced by immunoSEQ multiplex PCR, and TCRdb holds only the in-frame ones, with some missing. In the table there are about 110,000 clones, 82% of which are singletons. This CDR3 is built from 16 residues. Germline assignment: CDR1 MGHRA and CDR2 YSYEKL. V shed 0 bases and J shed 6 bases, with 18 bases lying between them. General study findings and limits: There was a cluster of highly shared sequence variants that was likely a sequencing artifact.

This sequence joins TRBV4-1 and TRBJ2-7; maybe TRBD1 (6 bases). Sequencing was performed on PBMCs. The sequence was collected from a woman in her late teens or twenties in good health and CMV-seronegative. CDR3 residues: CASSQERRQGLFEQYV. For the CDR3, the DNA is TGCGCCAGCAGCCAAGAGAGGCGCCAGGGGTTGTTCGAGCAGTACGTC.